This TCR beta chain was profiled in a study of blood T cell repertoires in COVID-19. Overall study: Spain, Italy and the United States supplied samples that represented acute and convalescent COVID-19. Sources were T cells, B-cell-depleted T cells, or PBMCs; the material itself was cDNA or gDNA.

The CDR3 is 16 amino acids. The germline V gene encodes CDR1 SGDLS and CDR2 YYNGEE. V lost 4 bases and J 3 bases, leaving 16 bases between the germline ends. In the authors' methods: Amplification of reference gene primers was used by the study to estimate nucleated cell counts. The assay was immunoSEQ multiplex PCR, and TCRdb's table has in-frame clones only and misses some. For V, J and clone size, that table is used; D and trimming come from the DNA. This table has about 330,000 clones, more than 75% appearing once. The rearrangement joins TRBV9 to TRBJ2-2; perhaps TRBD2 as D (6 bases). The sequence was obtained from a woman aged 50 to 65 with active or convalescent COVID-19. Sample: peripheral blood. The CDR3 sequence: CASSPHVGSDTGELFF. As DNA, the CDR3 is TGTGCCAGCAGCCCTCACGTCGGGAGTGACACCGGGGAGCTGTTTTTT.